One sample yielded the 17 T cell receptor beta chains listed below, sequenced in a study of graft-versus-host responses after intestinal transplantation. Sequenced by immunoSEQ multiplex PCR; TCRdb stores in-frame clones only, minus some. The sample yields about 84,000 clones, 75% to 95% seen once. These receptors have no known antigen. The sequenced sample was unstimulated CD4+ T cells sorted from spleen or lymph node cells, obtained before transplant. All receptors come from a human donor who was the organ donor for an intestinal transplant.

The V and J genes are TRBV28 and TRBJ1-1, with TRBD1 identical over 7 bases. The CDR3 has 16 residues. Germline trimming cut 5 bases from V and 0 bases from J; bases unmatched to any gene: 9. The germline gives CDR1 MDHEN, CDR2 SYDVKM. CDR3 nucleotides: TGTGCCAGCAGTCCCGGCAGGGGGTTAATGAACACTGAAGCTTTCTTT. It translates to CASSPGRGLMNTEAFF.

A few counts support this clone. This rearrangement joins TRBV27 to TRBJ2-1; a possible D gene is TRBD1 (5 bases). Looked up from germline, CDR1 is MNHEY and CDR2 is SMNVEV (reference sequence). V was clipped by 6 bases and J by 10 bases, with 13 bases between them. CDR3 length equals 12 residues. The CDR3, as DNA: TGTGCCAGCAGCCGTGCAGGGCGGGAGCAGTTCTTC. Its protein product is CASSRAGREQFF.

Points on this clone: Distinct nucleotide sequences in the sample also encode this CDR3. The chain has TRBV6-6 and TRBJ1-1, with 10 positions matching TRBD1. Germline-derived CDR1 and CDR2 are MNHNY and SVGAGI (reference sequence). Unmatched junction bases numbered 8, after V lost 5 bases and J lost 5 bases. The CDR3 loop spans 15 amino acids. Here the CDR3 reads CASSISTGGRTEAFF. In DNA form, the CDR3 reads TGTGCCAGCAGTATTTCGACAGGGGGCAGAACTGAAGCTTTCTTT.

The CDR3 region is CASSYSQGVNEQYF. Written as DNA, the CDR3 is TGTGCCAGCAGTTACTCGCAAGGGGTCAACGAGCAGTACTTC. The chain uses TRBV6-5 and TRBJ2-7, with D maybe TRBD1 (5 bases). Germline assignment: CDR1 MNHEY and CDR2 SVGAGI. Trimming took off 0 bases at V and 5 bases at J, with 11 bases between the two ends. The CDR3 is made up of 14 amino acids.

The rearrangement uses TRBV10-3 and TRBJ1-5; D gene uncertain. CDR1 and CDR2 from the germline V gene are ENHRY and SYGVKD. V shed 6 bases and J shed 4 bases, with 13 bases lying between them. The CDR3 is made up of 14 amino acids. CDR3 nucleotide sequence: TGTGCCATCAGGCTTTCAGACAAAAATCAGCCCCAGCATTTT. Encoded protein: CAIRLSDKNQPQHF.

This chain connects TRBV5-1 to TRBJ2-5, with 11 bases fitting TRBD2. Germline values: CDR1 SGHRS, CDR2 YFSETQ. The trim removed 3 bases at V and 5 bases at J, leaving 9 bases unmatched. This CDR3 contains 16 residues. The CDR3 spells CASSSTGTSGLETQYF. CDR3 bases: TGCGCCAGCAGCTCAACCGGGACTAGCGGATTGGAGACCCAGTACTTC.

This chain joins TRBV28 and TRBJ1-2, with 8 bases aligning to TRBD1. Per the germline V gene, CDR1 is MDHEN and CDR2 is SYDVKM. The CDR3 contains 14 residues. With V trimmed by 4 bases and J by 6 bases, 7 bases remained unmatched. The CDR3 DNA reads as TGTGCCAGCAGTTACGGGGACAGGCGGAATGGCTACACCTTC. Protein product: CASSYGDRRNGYTF.

The chain recombines TRBV5-4 with TRBJ2-7; TRBD2 aligns across 16 bases. Germline values: CDR1 SGHNT, CDR2 YYREEE (reference sequence). The CDR3 sequence is 17 residues long. J gave up 1 base and V 4 bases, and 5 bases lay outside the gene matches. The CDR3: CASSLGLAGGPSYEQYF. In DNA, the CDR3 is TGTGCCAGCAGCCTGGGACTAGCGGGGGGGCCGTCCTACGAGCAGTACTTC.

V gene TRBV28 combines with J gene TRBJ2-1, with D unresolved. The CDR3 length is 12 residues. Germline CDR1 and CDR2: MDHEN and SYDVKM. V gave up 5 bases and J gave up 5 bases, with 7 bases separating them. The CDR3 region has the DNA TGTGCCAGCAGTCCACTAAACAATGAGCAGTTCTTC. Translation: CASSPLNNEQFF.

The chain carries TRBV18 and TRBJ1-4, with 8 bases matching TRBD1. CDR1 and CDR2 from the germline V gene are KGHSH and LQKENI. The V gene end was trimmed by 3 bases and the J gene end by 8 bases; junction bases not matched to a gene: 5. The CDR3 has 14 residues. CDR3 region: CASSPQGAREKLFF. DNA for the CDR3: TGTGCCAGCTCACCGCAGGGGGCAAGGGAAAAACTGTTTTTT.

The rearrangement uses TRBV7-9 and TRBJ1-3, with 8 bases aligning to TRBD1. The J segment lost 0 bases and the V segment lost 2 bases, leaving 3 bases of the junction unmatched. This CDR3 comprises 16 residues. Germline V gene data show CDR1 as SEHNR and CDR2 as FQNEAQ (reference sequence). CDR3 in DNA: TGTGCCAGCAGCTTATCCGGACAGGGCTCTGGAAACACCATATATTTT. This encodes CASSLSGQGSGNTIYF.

This chain joins TRBV27 and TRBJ2-1; TRBD1 matches at 9 bases. Germline V CDR1 and CDR2: MNHEY, SMNVEV (reference sequence). This CDR3 region has 15 residues. V lost 5 bases to trimming and J lost 9 bases; unmatched junction nucleotides: 11. CDR3 amino acids: CASSTILQGAGEQFF. The CDR3 DNA reads as TGTGCCAGCAGTACAATCCTACAGGGGGCAGGTGAGCAGTTCTTC.

The rearrangement uses TRBV2 and TRBJ2-3; TRBD1 matches at 9 bases. V lost 5 bases and J lost 4; bases outside the gene matches: 7. This CDR3 comprises 15 residues. CDR1 and CDR2 from the germline V gene are SNHLY and FYNNEI. The chain's CDR3 is CASSRYRGQADTQYF. For the CDR3, the DNA is TGTGCCAGCAGTCGATACAGGGGGCAGGCAGATACGCAGTATTTT.

The chain links TRBV20-1 to TRBJ2-3; D not resolved. V was clipped by 7 bases and J by 6 bases, with 11 bases between them. The CDR3 consists of 11 residues. CDR1 and CDR2 (germline): DFQATT, SNEGSKA (reference sequence). The CDR3 reads CSVTPRDTQYF. CDR3 DNA sequence: TGCAGTGTTACCCCGAGGGATACGCAGTATTTT.

The V call is TRBV19, the J call TRBJ1-4; perhaps TRBD1 as D (5 bases). The CDR3 is 12 residues long. CDR1 is LNHDA and CDR2 is SQIVND in the germline V gene (reference sequence). V was pared by 8 bases and J by 7 bases, with 11 bases between. This CDR3 is CASRGRGEKLFF. In DNA form, the CDR3 reads TGTGCCAGTCGAGGGAGGGGTGAAAAACTGTTTTTT.

In DNA form, the CDR3 reads TGTGCCTGGAGCAGGGGGGGAAACACCATATATTTT. Translating gives CAWSRGGNTIYF. The V gene is TRBV30, the J gene TRBJ1-3, with 7 bases matching TRBD1. The CDR3 has 12 residues. Germline V gene sequence: CDR1 GTSNPN, CDR2 SVGIG (reference sequence). V gave up 3 bases and J gave up 4 bases; unmatched junction bases: 0.

This chain links TRBV18 with TRBJ2-1, with 9 bases matching TRBD1. The CDR3 is 19 residues long. V lost 1 base, J lost 8 bases, and 18 bases stayed unmatched. CDR1 is KGHSH, CDR2 LQKENI, per germline. CDR3 in amino acids: CASSPLPKGTGLASYEQFF. CDR3 coding DNA: TGTGCCAGCTCACCACTTCCGAAGGGGACAGGGTTAGCATCGTATGAGCAGTTCTTC.